Following are 27 T cell receptor beta chains from one sample sequenced in a study of blood T cells in healthy people across ages. For the second PCR, which ran for roughly 7 to 11 cycles, a sample-barcoded 5' primer and a J-beta primer mix were used. TCRdb re-analysed the 5' RACE reads in MiXCR, keeping a single row per CDR3 protein. Of roughly 640,000 distinct CDR3 sequences listed, approximately 30% are singletons. Sequencing used blood. These receptors were collected from a woman older than 75 in good health.

This clonotype was detected ten times or more. V is TRBV6-1 and J is TRBJ1-2; D ambiguous. The ends were cut back, 10 bases at V and 8 bases at J, with 17 bases in the middle. This CDR3 region has 12 residues. The V gene's germline CDR1 is MNHNS and CDR2 SASEGT. CDR3 protein: CAIRTVAAGYTF. CDR3 coding DNA: TGTGCCATCCGGACGGTCGCAGCCGGCTACACCTTC.

The sample holds many counts of this clonotype. The CDR3 DNA reads TGTGCCAGCAGCTCGGGACAGGGCACTGAAGCTTTCTTT. This codes for CASSSGQGTEAFF. This chain joins TRBV7-6 and TRBJ1-1, with 9 positions matching TRBD1. Looked up from germline, CDR1 is SGHVS and CDR2 is FNYEAQ. The CDR3 has 13 amino acids. Trimming took 4 bases from V and 4 from J; bases not matched to a gene: 1.

This rearrangement joins TRBV3-1 to TRBJ2-7; 8 bases match TRBD2. This CDR3 contains 16 residues. The germline gives CDR1 LGHDT, CDR2 YNNKEL (reference sequence). After removal of 0 bases from V and 5 bases from J, the junction contained 9 bases not matched to a gene. The CDR3 DNA reads TGTGCCAGCAGCCAAGACGCCGGGGGGGCCTTGCACGAGCAGTACTTC. Amino acid sequence: CASSQDAGGALHEQYF.

This clonotype was counted ten times or more. The chain has TRBV7-2 and TRBJ1-6, with 7 bases identical to TRBD1. The V segment lost 2 bases and the J segment 8 bases; nucleotides outside the gene matches: 3. The germline V gene has CDR1 SGHTA and CDR2 FQGNSA. CDR3 length: 14 residues. Here the CDR3 reads CASSLKGGDSPLHF. The CDR3 DNA is TGTGCCAGCAGCTTAAAAGGGGGCGATTCACCCCTCCACTTT. Using reference TRBV7-2 and TRBJ1-6 for the parts outside the CDR3, the full variable domain is GAGVSQSPSNKVTEKGKDVELRCDPISGHTALYWYRQSLGQGLEFLIYFQGNSAPDKSGLPSDRFSAERTGGSVSTLTIQRTQQEDSAVYLCASSLKGGDSPLHFGNGTRLTVT.

The rearrangement links TRBV21-1 to TRBJ1-4; the table's D gene call, TRBD1, was not cross checked with the DNA. TRBV21-1 is reported as a pseudogene. There are 17 residues in the CDR3. CDR3 nucleotide sequence: TGTGCCAGCAGCAGGTGGACAGGGGGCGAAACTAATGAAAAACTGTTTTTT. Its translation: CASSRWTGGETNEKLFF.

Points on this clonotype: This clone may be a read error of a much larger clone one base away. The rearrangement uses TRBV9 and TRBJ2-1; D is undetermined. Matching the DNA end better, TRBJ2-7 makes the J call doubtful. Germline loops: CDR1 SGDLS, CDR2 YYNGEE. The CDR3 totals 15 residues. In nucleotides, the CDR3 is TGTGCCAGCAGCGATTTGGGTGGAACCTACAATGAGCAGTACTTC. As protein: CASSDLGGTYNEQYF.

Details on this clonotype: One junction end does not reproduce the germline sequence, and a read error may be involved. The chain combines TRBV11-2 with TRBJ2-5; weak D call: TRBD1 (6 bases). Germline lookup yields CDR1 SGHAT and CDR2 FQNNGV. The CDR3 totals 12 residues. CDR3 loop: CASSTNRETRYF. For the CDR3, the DNA is TGTGCCAGCAGCACCAACAGGGAGACCCGGTACTTC. The variable domain in full, with the rest retrieved from reference TRBV11-2 and TRBJ2-5, is EAGVAQSPRYKIIEKRQSVAFWCNPISGHATLYWYQQILGQGPKLLIQFQNNGVVDDSQLPKDRFSAERLKGVDSTLKIQPAKLEDSAVYLCASSTNRETRYFGPGTRLLVL.

Only a few counts were recorded for this clonotype. V gene TRBV5-4 combines with J gene TRBJ2-3, with 8 positions matching TRBD2. J gave up 3 bases and V 7 bases, and 13 bases lay outside the gene matches. The CDR3 sequence is 16 residues long. Germline lookup yields CDR1 SGHNT and CDR2 YYREEE (reference sequence). This chain's CDR3 is CASRGVGSGSTDTQYF. In DNA, the CDR3 is TGTGCCAGCCGGGGCGTTGGCAGCGGGAGTACAGATACGCAGTATTTT.

The rearrangement links TRBV20-1 to TRBJ1-1, with no clear D. The germline V gene has CDR1 DFQATT and CDR2 SNEGSKA (reference sequence). The CDR3 is 12 residues long. Trimming pared 0 bases from V and 5 bases from J, leaving 7 bases between. In DNA, the CDR3 is TGCAGTGCTAGAGATGGGGTTACTGAAGCTTTCTTT. Residues: CSARDGVTEAFF.

This clonotype was detected many times. The CDR3 loop is CASSGRDGYNEQFF. For the CDR3, the DNA is TGTGCCAGCAGCGGACGGGACGGGTACAATGAGCAGTTCTTC. This chain connects TRBV9 to TRBJ2-1, with D possibly being TRBD1 or TRBD2 (5 bases each). The CDR3 has 14 amino acids. Germline V gene sequence: CDR1 SGDLS, CDR2 YYNGEE. V was pared by 3 bases and J by 4 bases, with 11 bases between.

This clonotype was picked up a small number of times. This may be a read error, as it is one base from a much larger clone. This chain connects TRBV15 to TRBJ1-2; D unresolved. This CDR3 contains 21 residues. From germline, CDR1 is LNHNV and CDR2 YYDKDF (reference sequence). In DNA, the CDR3 is TGTGCCACCAGCGAGCGGATCGCTCGACGCCCATCCGGGATGGCTAACTATGGCTGCACCTTC. It is translated as CATSERIARRPSGMANYGCTF.

CDR3 protein: CASSSKAGGTYNEQFF. The CDR3 DNA sequence: TGCGCCAGCAGCTCGAAGGCGGGAGGAACCTACAATGAGCAGTTCTTC. The chain has TRBV5-1 and TRBJ2-1; 8 nucleotides agree with TRBD2. Germline CDR1 is SGHRS and CDR2 is YFSETQ. The CDR3 totals 16 residues. Trimming removed 3 bases from V and 2 bases from J; junction bases left unmatched: 7.

About this clonotype: A read error may produce the germline difference seen at one junction end. The chain links TRBV5-1 to TRBJ1-2; perhaps TRBD1 as D (6 bases). There are 12 residues in the CDR3. Germline lookup yields CDR1 SGHRS and CDR2 YFSETQ. The chain's CDR3 is CASSVTGDGHTF. The CDR3 coding sequence is TGCGCCAGCAGCGTGACAGGAGATGGCCACACCTTC. The entire variable domain, with the rest obtained from reference TRBV5-1 and TRBJ1-2, is as follows: KAGVTQTPRYLIKTRGQQVTLSCSPISGHRSVSWYQQTPGQGLQFLFEYFSETQRNKGNFPGRFSGRQFSNSRSEMNVSTLELGDSALYLCASSVTGDGHTFGSGTRLTVV.

Notes on this clonotype: A much larger clone differs from this one at a single base, so this may be a read error. The chain is built from TRBV5-1 and TRBJ2-1; D is unclear. CDR1 and CDR2 from the germline V gene are SGHRS and YFSETQ. The V end was cut by 5 bases, the J end by 8 bases, with 17 bases between. The CDR3 runs 14 residues. This CDR3 is CASSSIPAAHEQFF. CDR3 DNA: TGCGCCAGCAGTTCTATTCCAGCAGCCCATGAGCAGTTCTTC.

A word on this clonotype: A single base separates this from a much larger clone, so it may be a read error. V gene TRBV20-1 combines with J gene TRBJ2-7; 7 nucleotides line up with TRBD1. The CDR3 has 14 residues. V gave up 5 bases and J gave up 5 bases; unmatched junction bases: 12. CDR1 is DFQATT and CDR2 is SNEGSKA in the germline V gene (reference sequence). CDR3 nucleotides: TGCAGTGCTCCTCCGGGACAGTTATGCGACGAGCAGTACTTC. Translating it yields CSAPPGQLCDEQYF.

The chain couples TRBV5-6 to TRBJ1-1; 7 nucleotides agree with TRBD1. Germline V gives CDR1 SGHDT, CDR2 YYEEEE. The CDR3 totals 14 residues. The V gene end was trimmed by 1 base and the J gene end by 11 bases; junction bases not matched to a gene: 11. The CDR3 protein is CASSLWGADREAFF. CDR3 DNA sequence: TGTGCCAGCAGCTTGTGGGGGGCAGACAGGGAGGCTTTCTTT.

The CDR3 DNA reads TGTGCCAGCAGCCGGACAGAGCTTAATGAAAAACTGTTTTTT. The encoded protein is CASSRTELNEKLFF. This chain connects TRBV7-8 to TRBJ1-4, with D possibly TRBD1 on 6 matching bases. V gave up 5 bases and J gave up 4 bases, with 11 bases separating them. CDR3 length: 14 amino acids. Germline CDR1 and CDR2: SGHVS and FQNEAQ.

This clonotype was detected ten times or more. The chain carries TRBV2 and TRBJ2-5, with 9 bases that match TRBD1. Germline CDR1 reads SNHLY; CDR2 reads FYNNEI. CDR3 length: 14 residues. With 4 bases clipped from V and 4 bases from J, the junction kept 4 bases outside the gene matches. The CDR3 loop reads CASSGDRGTETQYF. DNA of the CDR3: TGTGCCAGCAGTGGAGACAGGGGGACAGAGACCCAGTACTTC.

This clonotype was recorded many times. The chain couples TRBV27 to TRBJ2-1; 8 positions match TRBD2. Trimming took 3 bases from V and 3 from J; bases not matched to a gene: 13. The CDR3 consists of 18 residues. The V gene's germline CDR1 is MNHEY and CDR2 SMNVEV (reference sequence). This chain's CDR3 is CASSFRGLGLVNYNEQFF. In nucleotides, the CDR3 is TGTGCCAGCAGTTTCCGAGGGCTGGGACTAGTGAACTACAATGAGCAGTTCTTC.

A single count supports this clonotype. This chain links TRBV10-3 with TRBJ1-5; D not resolved. The CDR3 has 13 residues. Germline CDR1 is ENHRY and CDR2 is SYGVKD. V lost 4 bases and J 7 bases, leaving 11 bases between the germline ends. This CDR3 reads CAISAEGTQPQHF. DNA for the CDR3: TGTGCCATCAGTGCTGAGGGTACCCAGCCCCAGCATTTT.

The chain recombines TRBV18 with TRBJ1-5, with D possibly matching TRBD1 (5 bases). The CDR3 totals 15 residues. Trimming took off 7 bases at V and 3 bases at J, with 16 bases between the two ends. Germline CDR1 KGHSH, CDR2 LQKENI. CDR3 bases: TGTGCCAGCTTAACGGGGCGAGGGAACAATCAGCCCCAGCATTTT. It translates to CASLTGRGNNQPQHF.

This clonotype was observed many times. This chain links TRBV29-1 with TRBJ1-4, with 7 bases identical to TRBD1. This CDR3 spans 15 amino acids. In germline, CDR1 is SQVTM, CDR2 ANQGSEA. The junction had 7 bases not matched to a gene; V was cut back by 6 bases and J by 0 bases. The CDR3 loop reads CSVTGIGATNEKLFF. In DNA, the CDR3 is TGCAGCGTGACAGGGATCGGGGCAACTAATGAAAAACTGTTTTTT. Supplemented by reference TRBV29-1 and TRBJ1-4, the full variable domain reads SAVISQKPSRDICQRGTSLTIQCQVDSQVTMMFWYRQQPGQSLTLIATANQGSEATYESGFVIDKFPISRPNLTFSTLTVSNMSPEDSSIYLCSVTGIGATNEKLFFGSGTQLSVL.

This clonotype showed up many times. This chain uses TRBV5-4 with TRBJ2-7, with 10 positions matching TRBD1. After removal of 4 bases from V and 3 bases from J, the junction contained 10 bases not matched to a gene. Per germline, CDR1 SGHNT and CDR2 YYREEE (reference sequence). CDR3 length: 16 amino acids. CDR3 amino acids: CASSPASGQGLYEQYF. The CDR3, as DNA: TGTGCCAGCAGCCCCGCTTCGGGACAGGGGCTCTACGAGCAGTACTTC.

V gene TRBV20-1 combines with J gene TRBJ1-1, with TRBD1 matching 8 bases. Trimming cost V 1 base and J 0 bases; bases outside gene matches: 4. The CDR3 spans 15 residues. Germline values: CDR1 DFQATT, CDR2 SNEGSKA (reference sequence). CDR3 coding DNA: TGCAGTGCTAGAGTCCCGGGACAGGTGAACACTGAAGCTTTCTTT. Residues: CSARVPGQVNTEAFF.

In the case of this clonotype: Being one base from a much bigger clone, this may be a read error. The V call is TRBV5-1, the J call TRBJ2-5, with 8 bases lining up with TRBD1. CDR3 length: 14 residues. V was clipped by 3 bases and J by 7 bases; unmatched bases: 8. Germline CDR1 and CDR2: SGHRS and YFSETQ. In DNA form, the CDR3 reads TGCGCCAGCAGCTGGGAACAGGGGGTCGGGACCCAGTACTTC. Amino acids: CASSWEQGVGTQYF.

The chain couples TRBV7-9 to TRBJ1-5; D uncertain. Deletions cut 3 bases from V and 10 bases from J, with 19 bases between. Germline CDR1 SEHNR, CDR2 FQNEAQ (reference sequence). CDR3 length equals 15 residues. Here the CDR3 reads CASSFSGLGNEPQHF. The CDR3 DNA follows: TGTGCCAGCAGCTTCTCCGGGCTGGGCAATGAACCCCAGCATTTT.

The chain uses TRBV7-6 and TRBJ2-7, with a tentative D call TRBD1 (6 bases). Germline values: CDR1 SGHVS, CDR2 FNYEAQ. Trimming cost V 5 bases and J 3 bases, with 17 bases left between them. The CDR3 sequence is 15 residues long. In DNA form, the CDR3 reads TGTGCCAGCAGCCCCTCCGGGACATTTGGCTACGAGCAGTACTTC. This encodes CASSPSGTFGYEQYF.